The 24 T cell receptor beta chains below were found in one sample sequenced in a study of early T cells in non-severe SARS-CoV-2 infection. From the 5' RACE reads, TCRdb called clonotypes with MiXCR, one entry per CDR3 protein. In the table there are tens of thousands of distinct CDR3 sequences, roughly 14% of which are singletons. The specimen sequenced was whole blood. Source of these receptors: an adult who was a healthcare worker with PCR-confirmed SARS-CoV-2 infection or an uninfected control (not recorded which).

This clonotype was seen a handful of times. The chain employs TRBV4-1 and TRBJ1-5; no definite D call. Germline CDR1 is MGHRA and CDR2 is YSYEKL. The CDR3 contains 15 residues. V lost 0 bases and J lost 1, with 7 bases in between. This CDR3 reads CASSQETGSNQPQHF. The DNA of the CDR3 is TGCGCCAGCAGCCAAGAAACGGGGAGCAATCAGCCCCAGCATTTT.

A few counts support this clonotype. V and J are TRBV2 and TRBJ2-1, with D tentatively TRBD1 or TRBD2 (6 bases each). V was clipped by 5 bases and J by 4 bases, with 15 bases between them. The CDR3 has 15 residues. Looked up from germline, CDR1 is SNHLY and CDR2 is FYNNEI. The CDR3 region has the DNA TGTGCCAGCAGTACTAGGGGGGTAATATACAATGAGCAGTTCTTC. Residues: CASSTRGVIYNEQFF.

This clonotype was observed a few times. The CDR3 DNA is TGTGCCAGCAGCTGGGACTCCCCCAATGAGCAGTTCTTC. It specifies CASSWDSPNEQFF. This chain uses TRBV5-4 with TRBJ2-1, with D possibly TRBD2 on 6 matching bases. The CDR3 length is 13 residues. Between the trimmed V and J ends, which lost 3 bases and 6 bases, there was a span of 10 bases. CDR1 SGHNT and CDR2 YYREEE come from the germline V gene (reference sequence).

CDR3: CASSLGLTYGYTF. The DNA for the CDR3 is TGTGCCAGCAGTTTAGGACTAACCTATGGCTACACCTTC. This chain links TRBV27 with TRBJ1-2; D not certain. V lost 2 bases, J lost 4 bases, and 8 bases lay in between. The CDR3 runs to 13 residues. The germline gives CDR1 MNHEY, CDR2 SMNVEV (reference sequence).

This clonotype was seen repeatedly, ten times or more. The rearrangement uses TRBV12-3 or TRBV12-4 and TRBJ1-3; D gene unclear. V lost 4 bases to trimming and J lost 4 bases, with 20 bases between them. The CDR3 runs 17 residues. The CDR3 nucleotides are TGTGCCAGCAGTTCGGGAAAACAGCTCAGATCAGGAAACACCATATATTTT. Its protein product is CASSSGKQLRSGNTIYF.

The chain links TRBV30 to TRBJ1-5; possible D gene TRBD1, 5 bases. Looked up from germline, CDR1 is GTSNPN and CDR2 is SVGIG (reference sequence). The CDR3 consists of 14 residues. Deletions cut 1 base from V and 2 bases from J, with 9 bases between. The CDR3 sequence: CAWSGGDGNQPQHF. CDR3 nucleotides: TGTGCCTGGAGTGGGGGGGATGGCAATCAGCCCCAGCATTTT.

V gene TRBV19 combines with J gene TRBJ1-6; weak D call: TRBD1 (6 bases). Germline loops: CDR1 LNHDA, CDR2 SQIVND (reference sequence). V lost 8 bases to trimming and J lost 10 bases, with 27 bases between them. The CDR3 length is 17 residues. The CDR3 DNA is TGTGCCAGTCAGCTCAACTCCGGGACACCGGCTAACTCACCCCTCCACTTT. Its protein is CASQLNSGTPANSPLHF.

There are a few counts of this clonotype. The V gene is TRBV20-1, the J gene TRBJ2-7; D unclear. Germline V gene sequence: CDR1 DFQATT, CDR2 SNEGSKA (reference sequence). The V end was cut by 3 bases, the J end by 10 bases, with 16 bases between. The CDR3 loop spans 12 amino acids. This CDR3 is CSASPRRLEQYF. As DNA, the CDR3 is TGCAGTGCTAGTCCCCGCCGGCTAGAACAGTACTTC.

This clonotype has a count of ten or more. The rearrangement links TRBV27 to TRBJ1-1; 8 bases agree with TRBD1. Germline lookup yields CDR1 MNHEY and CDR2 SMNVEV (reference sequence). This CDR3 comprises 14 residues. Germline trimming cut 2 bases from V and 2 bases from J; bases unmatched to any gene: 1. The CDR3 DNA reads TGTGCCAGCAGTTTACAGGGGGCTAACACTGAAGCTTTCTTT. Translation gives CASSLQGANTEAFF.

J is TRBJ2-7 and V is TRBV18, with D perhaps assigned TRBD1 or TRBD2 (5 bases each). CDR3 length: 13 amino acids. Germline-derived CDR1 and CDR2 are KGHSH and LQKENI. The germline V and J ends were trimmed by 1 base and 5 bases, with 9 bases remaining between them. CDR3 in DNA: TGTGCCAGCTCACCACGGGACCTCAACGAGCAGTACTTC. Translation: CASSPRDLNEQYF.

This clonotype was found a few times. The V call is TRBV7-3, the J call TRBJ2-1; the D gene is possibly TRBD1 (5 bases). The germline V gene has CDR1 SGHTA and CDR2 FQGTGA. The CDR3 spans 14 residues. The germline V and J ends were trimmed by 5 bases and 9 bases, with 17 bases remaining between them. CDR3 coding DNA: TGTGCCAGCAGCCTGCACGAGACTCAGGGTGAGCAGTTCTTC. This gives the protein CASSLHETQGEQFF.

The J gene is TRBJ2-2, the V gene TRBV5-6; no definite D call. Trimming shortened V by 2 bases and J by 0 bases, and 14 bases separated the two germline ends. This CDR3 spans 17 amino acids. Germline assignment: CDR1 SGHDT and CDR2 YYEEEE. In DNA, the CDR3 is TGTGCCAGCAGCTTAACCGGGTGGAAGGCGAACACCGGGGAGCTGTTTTTT. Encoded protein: CASSLTGWKANTGELFF.

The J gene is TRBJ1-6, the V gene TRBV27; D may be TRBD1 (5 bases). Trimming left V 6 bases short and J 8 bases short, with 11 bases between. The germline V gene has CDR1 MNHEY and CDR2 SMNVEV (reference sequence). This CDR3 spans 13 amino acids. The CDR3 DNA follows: TGTGCCAGCAGCCCGATGGGGGATTCACCCCTCCACTTT. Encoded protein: CASSPMGDSPLHF.

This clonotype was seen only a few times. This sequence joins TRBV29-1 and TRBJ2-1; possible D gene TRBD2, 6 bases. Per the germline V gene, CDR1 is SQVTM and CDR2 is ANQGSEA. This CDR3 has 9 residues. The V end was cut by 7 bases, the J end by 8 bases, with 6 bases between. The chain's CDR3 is CSGGDEQFF. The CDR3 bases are TGCAGCGGGGGGGATGAGCAGTTCTTC.

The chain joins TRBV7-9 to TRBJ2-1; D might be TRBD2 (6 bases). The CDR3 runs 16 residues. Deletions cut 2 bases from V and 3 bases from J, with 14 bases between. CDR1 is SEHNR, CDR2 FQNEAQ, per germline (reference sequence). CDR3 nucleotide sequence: TGTGCCAGCAGCTTACGAACAGGAGGGAACTACAATGAGCAGTTCTTC. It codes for CASSLRTGGNYNEQFF.

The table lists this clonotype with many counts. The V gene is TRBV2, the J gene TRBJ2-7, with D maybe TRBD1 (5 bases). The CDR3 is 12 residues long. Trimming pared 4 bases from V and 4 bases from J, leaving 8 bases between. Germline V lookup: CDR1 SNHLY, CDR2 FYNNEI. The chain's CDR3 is CASSASGYEQYF. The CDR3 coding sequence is TGTGCCAGCAGTGCCTCAGGGTACGAGCAGTACTTC. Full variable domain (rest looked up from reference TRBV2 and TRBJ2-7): EPEVTQTPSHQVTQMGQEVILRCVPISNHLYFYWYRQILGQKVEFLVSFYNNEISEKSEIFDDQFSVERPDGSNFTLKIRSTKLEDSAMYFCASSASGYEQYFGPGTRLTVT.

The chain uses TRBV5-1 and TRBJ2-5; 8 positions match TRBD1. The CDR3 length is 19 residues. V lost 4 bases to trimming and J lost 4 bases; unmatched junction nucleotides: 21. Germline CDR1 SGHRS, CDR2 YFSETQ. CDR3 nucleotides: TGCGCCAGCAGCCCCCAGCTTATATCCTCGAGAACAGGGGGAGAGACCCAGTACTTC. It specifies CASSPQLISSRTGGETQYF.

The CDR3 sequence: CATSALAGGNNEQFF. The CDR3 DNA reads TGTGCCACCAGTGCCTTAGCGGGAGGGAACAATGAGCAGTTCTTC. The rearrangement links TRBV24-1 to TRBJ2-1; 11 bases match TRBD2. V shed 5 bases and J 5 bases; nucleotides not matched to a gene: 4. Germline loops: CDR1 KGHDR, CDR2 SFDVKD. This CDR3 region has 15 residues.

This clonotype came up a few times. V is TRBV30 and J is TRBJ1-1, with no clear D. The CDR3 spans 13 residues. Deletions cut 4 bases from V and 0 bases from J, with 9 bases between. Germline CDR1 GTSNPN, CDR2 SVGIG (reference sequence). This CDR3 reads CAWTVTLNTEAFF. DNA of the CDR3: TGTGCCTGGACGGTGACCCTGAACACTGAAGCTTTCTTT.

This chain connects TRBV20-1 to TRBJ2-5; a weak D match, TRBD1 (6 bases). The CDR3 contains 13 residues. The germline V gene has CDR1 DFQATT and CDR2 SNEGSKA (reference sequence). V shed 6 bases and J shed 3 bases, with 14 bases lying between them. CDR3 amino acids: CSAEQGEKETQYF. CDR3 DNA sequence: TGCAGTGCGGAACAGGGTGAGAAAGAGACCCAGTACTTC.

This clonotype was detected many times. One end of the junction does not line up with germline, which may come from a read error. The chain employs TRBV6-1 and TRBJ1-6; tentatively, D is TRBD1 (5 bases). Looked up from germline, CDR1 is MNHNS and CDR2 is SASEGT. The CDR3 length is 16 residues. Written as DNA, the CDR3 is TGTGCCAGCAAACCCCGACAGAGCTCCTATAATTCACCCCTCCATTTT. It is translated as CASKPRQSSYNSPLHF.

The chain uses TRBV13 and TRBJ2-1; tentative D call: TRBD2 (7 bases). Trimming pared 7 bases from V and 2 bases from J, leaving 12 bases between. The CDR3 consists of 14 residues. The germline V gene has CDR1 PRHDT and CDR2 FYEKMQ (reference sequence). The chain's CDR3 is CASTLGGAYNEQFF. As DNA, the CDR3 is TGTGCCAGCACCCTAGGGGGGGCCTACAATGAGCAGTTCTTC.

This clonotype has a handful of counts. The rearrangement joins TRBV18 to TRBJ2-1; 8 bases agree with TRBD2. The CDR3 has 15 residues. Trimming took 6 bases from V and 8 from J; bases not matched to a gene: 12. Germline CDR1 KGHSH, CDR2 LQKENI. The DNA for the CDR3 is TGTGCCAGCTCCCGGGGGACTAGAGCTTTCGATGAGCAGTTCTTC. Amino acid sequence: CASSRGTRAFDEQFF.

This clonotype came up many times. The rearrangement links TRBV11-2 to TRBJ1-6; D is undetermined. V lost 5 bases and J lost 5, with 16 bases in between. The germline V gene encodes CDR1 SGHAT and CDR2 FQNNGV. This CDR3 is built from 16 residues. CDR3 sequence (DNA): TGTGCCAGCAGCCCTCCGCACAGTCCCAATAATTCACCCCTCCACTTT. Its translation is CASSPPHSPNNSPLHF.